This is a list of T cell receptor beta chains from one sample in a study of T cell repertoires in cytomegalovirus infection. One entry per CDR3 protein, called by TCRdb with MiXCR from the reads. The sample holds 150,000 to 200,000 distinct CDR3 sequences; about a tenth are singletons and the top ten take 4.6%. The specimen sequenced was PBMCs. The receptors were gathered from a human donor in good health (CMV status not recorded). Some clones in this sample may be carry-over from other donors' samples. Each CDR3 is given with its conserved first and last residue. D genes are given only for firm matches. A row's size may be missing; if present it is once, few, many or a size class.

d_call	j_call	clone_size	v_call	cdr3_nt	cdr3_aa
NA	TRBJ2-1	NA	TRBV13	TGTGCCAGCAGCTCCACAGGGAGATTAACCTACAATGAGCAGTTCTTC	CASSSTGRLTYNEQFF
TRBD1	TRBJ1-4	NA	TRBV20-1	TGCAGTGCCTCTGACAGGGGGCCTGAAAAACTGTTTTTT	CSASDRGPEKLFF
NA	TRBJ1-6	NA	TRBV7-2	TGTGCCAGCAGCTTAGAGAAACTGGGGAGTTCACCCCTCCACTTT	CASSLEKLGSSPLHF
NA	TRBJ2-7	NA	TRBV19	TGTGCCAGTAGTCCCGCCGTGCCCTACGAGCAGTACTTC	CASSPAVPYEQYF
NA	TRBJ2-2	many	TRBV6-2/TRBV6-3	TGTGCCAGCACTTCGTCTCTCGGGGAGCTGTTTTTT	CASTSSLGELFF
TRBD2	TRBJ2-5	many	TRBV20-1	TGCAGTGCTAGGGACCGCGGGAGCTCAGAGACCCAGTACTTC	CSARDRGSSETQYF
NA	TRBJ1-1	few	TRBV5-6	TGTGCCAGCAGCGACAGCATGAACACTGAAGCTTTCTTT	CASSDSMNTEAFF
NA	TRBJ2-2	many	TRBV7-2	TGTGCCAGCAGCTTTAGGGCGGCGAACACCGGGGAGCTGTTTTTT	CASSFRAANTGELFF
NA	TRBJ2-2	many	TRBV12-5	TGTGCTAGTGGTTTGGTCCCGCAGCCCGGGGAGCTGTTTTTT	CASGLVPQPGELFF
NA	TRBJ2-1	NA	TRBV12-5	TGTGCTAGTGGCCAAGGAGGGACCTACAATGAGCAGTTCTTC	CASGQGGTYNEQFF
TRBD1	TRBJ1-6	many	TRBV29-1	TGCAGCGCCCGGACAGGGGGTTTGAGCTCACCCCTCCACTTT	CSARTGGLSSPLHF
NA	TRBJ2-5	NA	TRBV20-1	TGCAGTGCGCAGACAGGAAAAGAGACCCAGTACTTC	CSAQTGKETQYF
NA	TRBJ1-1	many	TRBV7-3	TGTGCCAGCAGCTTATCTCCAGGGGACACTGAAGCTTTCTTT	CASSLSPGDTEAFF
NA	TRBJ1-1	many	TRBV11-2	TGTGCCAGCAGCTCCCAAAGGGGCAGCGTAATGAACACTGAAGCTTTCTTT	CASSSQRGSVMNTEAFF
TRBD2	TRBJ2-2	many	TRBV6-1	TGTGCCAGCAGTGAAGAGGGACTAGAAACCGGGGAGCTGTTTTTT	CASSEEGLETGELFF
NA	TRBJ2-7	few	TRBV5-1	TGCGCCAGCAGCTTGGAGCTGTTTCTCGCAGGAGACGAGCAGTACTTC	CASSLELFLAGDEQYF
NA	TRBJ1-2	many	TRBV7-9	TGTGCCAGCAGCTTAACCCCCCTCGATGGCTACACCTTC	CASSLTPLDGYTF
NA	TRBJ2-7	NA	TRBV3-1	TGTGCCAGCAGCCTCAGAGGCGGGTACGAGCAGTACTTC	CASSLRGGYEQYF
TRBD1	TRBJ1-1	many	TRBV12-3/TRBV12-4	TGTGCCAGCAGGGACAGGGGGCTTGCTGAAGCTTTCTTT	CASRDRGLAEAFF
NA	TRBJ2-7	many	TRBV7-2	TGTGCCAGCAGCTGGGGGGACTCCTACGAGCAGTACTTC	CASSWGDSYEQYF
NA	TRBJ1-1	many	TRBV4-3	TGCGCCAGCAGCCAAGCCGTGAACACTGAAGCTTTCTTT	CASSQAVNTEAFF
TRBD2	TRBJ2-5	many	TRBV7-2	TGTGCCAGCAGCCGGGGGGGAGCAGAGACCCAGTACTTC	CASSRGGAETQYF
NA	TRBJ1-6	NA	TRBV11-2	TGTGCCAGCAGCCGCGCCCTGGGCGAGAATTCACCCCTCCACTTT	CASSRALGENSPLHF
TRBD1	TRBJ1-1	many	TRBV20-1	TGCAGTGCTCAGACAGGGGGGAACACTGAAGCTTTCTTT	CSAQTGGNTEAFF
TRBD2	TRBJ2-3	many	TRBV6-1	TGTGCCAGCACCTCCCCGGGACTAGCGGGAGCTGATACGCAGTATTTT	CASTSPGLAGADTQYF
NA	TRBJ1-6	NA	TRBV5-4	TGTGCCAGCAGCTTGAGAGGAGGGGGTGGTTCACCCCTCCACTTT	CASSLRGGGGSPLHF
TRBD1	TRBJ1-2	many	TRBV7-8	TGTGCCAGCAGCTTCCTCGAACGAGCGGGGACAGGGCTCTATGGCTACACCTTC	CASSFLERAGTGLYGYTF
NA	TRBJ2-3	many	TRBV7-9	TGTGCCAGCATTCCCACCTTCGACGCAGATACGCAGTATTTT	CASIPTFDADTQYF
NA	TRBJ1-1	once	TRBV5-4	TGTGCCAGCAGCTTGGGGAACTTGGGGAACACTGAAGCTTTCTTT	CASSLGNLGNTEAFF
NA	TRBJ1-5	NA	TRBV14	TGTGCCAGCAGCCAAGATCCCACGGGCAATCAGCCCCAGCATTTT	CASSQDPTGNQPQHF
TRBD1	TRBJ1-1	many	TRBV7-9	TGTGCCAGCAGCTTAGCGGGGCATTGGGACAGTGAAGCTTTCTTT	CASSLAGHWDSEAFF
NA	TRBJ2-7	NA	TRBV20-1	TGCAGTGCTAGAGATAGTGGTGGCAGTTCCTACGAGCAGTACTTC	CSARDSGGSSYEQYF
NA	TRBJ2-7	NA	TRBV7-2	TGTGCCAGCAGCTTAGGGGCGAGTTCCTACGAGCAGTACTTC	CASSLGASSYEQYF
TRBD2	TRBJ2-1	few	TRBV6-2/TRBV6-3	TGTGCCAGCAGACTAGCGGGGGGGCCAAATGAGCAGTTCTTC	CASRLAGGPNEQFF
NA	TRBJ1-1	few	TRBV6-2/TRBV6-3	TGTGCCAGCAGACTCGACACTGAAGCTTTCTTT	CASRLDTEAFF
TRBD1	TRBJ2-1	many	TRBV6-2/TRBV6-3	TGTGCCAGCAGTCCCAATCCGGGACAGTTTAACAATGAGCAGTTCTTC	CASSPNPGQFNNEQFF
NA	TRBJ2-1	many	TRBV27	TGTGCCAGCAGTTTATCGGGTCCTAACAATGAGCAGTTCTTC	CASSLSGPNNEQFF
NA	TRBJ1-1	many	TRBV7-2	TGTGCCAGCAGCTTAGTGGCAGGACAGACTGAAGCTTTCTTT	CASSLVAGQTEAFF
TRBD1	TRBJ1-5	many	TRBV19	TGTGCCAGTAGTACAACGACAGGGAGGGGGGATATGCCCCAGCATTTT	CASSTTTGRGDMPQHF
NA	TRBJ2-1	NA	TRBV30	TGTGCCTGGAGTGTATCCACCCCTGGCCATGAGCAGTTCTTC	CAWSVSTPGHEQFF
NA	TRBJ2-1	NA	TRBV7-9	TGTGCCAGCAAACGCTACTCCTACAATGAGCAGCTCTTC	CASKRYSYNEQLF
TRBD1	TRBJ2-7	NA	TRBV6-2/TRBV6-3	TGTGCCAGCAGCCAAGGGACAGGGGTCCCCAGCGGCCACTTC	CASSQGTGVPSGHF
TRBD1	TRBJ1-6	NA	TRBV20-1	TGCAGTGGGAAACAGGGGTATAATTCACCCCTCCACTTT	CSGKQGYNSPLHF
TRBD1	TRBJ2-7	many	TRBV7-2	TGTGCCAGCAGCTTAGACGGGACAGGGACCTACGAGCAGTACTTC	CASSLDGTGTYEQYF
TRBD2	TRBJ2-3	once	TRBV6-5	TGTGCCAGCAGTCCCTGGACTAGCGGGAGTGATACGCAGTATTTT	CASSPWTSGSDTQYF
TRBD2	TRBJ2-1	NA	TRBV20-1	TGCAGTGCCATCAGTGCGGTACGGCGGGAGAGCAATGAGCAGTTCTTC	CSAISAVRRESNEQFF
NA	TRBJ1-1	few	TRBV11-3	TGTGCCAGCAGCTCAACGGGGGGCCTACTTGAAGCTTTCTTT	CASSSTGGLLEAFF
NA	TRBJ2-5	many	TRBV5-1	TGCGCCAGCAGCTTGACAGTCCAAAAAGAGACCCAGTACTTC	CASSLTVQKETQYF
TRBD1	TRBJ1-5	NA	TRBV20-1	TGCAGTGCTTGGGACAGGGCTGTGAATCAGCCCCAGCATTTT	CSAWDRAVNQPQHF
TRBD2	TRBJ2-5	NA	TRBV7-2	TGTGCCAGCAGCTTCCTTGGGACTAGCGGGAGTGAGACCCAGTACTTC	CASSFLGTSGSETQYF
NA	TRBJ1-6	many	TRBV7-2	TGTGCCAGCAGCTTAGCGGATTCTCGGGGTAATTCACCCCTCCACTTT	CASSLADSRGNSPLHF
NA	TRBJ1-5	few	TRBV19	TGTGCCAGTAGTATTTTCGAGGGGAGCAATCAGCCCCAGCATTTT	CASSIFEGSNQPQHF